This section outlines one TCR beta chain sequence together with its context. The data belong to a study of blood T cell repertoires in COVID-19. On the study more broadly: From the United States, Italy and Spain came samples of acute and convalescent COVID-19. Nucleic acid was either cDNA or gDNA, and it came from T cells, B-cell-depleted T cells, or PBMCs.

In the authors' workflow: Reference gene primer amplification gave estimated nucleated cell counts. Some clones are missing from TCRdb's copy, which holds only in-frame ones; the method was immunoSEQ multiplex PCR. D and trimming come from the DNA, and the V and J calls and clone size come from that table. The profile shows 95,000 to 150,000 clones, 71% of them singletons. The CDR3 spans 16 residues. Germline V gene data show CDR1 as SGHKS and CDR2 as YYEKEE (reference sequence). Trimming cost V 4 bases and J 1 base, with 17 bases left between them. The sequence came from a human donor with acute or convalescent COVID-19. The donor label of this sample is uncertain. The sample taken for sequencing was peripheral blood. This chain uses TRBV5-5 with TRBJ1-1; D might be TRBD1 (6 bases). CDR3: CASSPVSSTGNTEAFF. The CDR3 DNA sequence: TGTGCCAGCAGCCCCGTGTCATCGACAGGGAACACTGAAGCTTTCTTT.